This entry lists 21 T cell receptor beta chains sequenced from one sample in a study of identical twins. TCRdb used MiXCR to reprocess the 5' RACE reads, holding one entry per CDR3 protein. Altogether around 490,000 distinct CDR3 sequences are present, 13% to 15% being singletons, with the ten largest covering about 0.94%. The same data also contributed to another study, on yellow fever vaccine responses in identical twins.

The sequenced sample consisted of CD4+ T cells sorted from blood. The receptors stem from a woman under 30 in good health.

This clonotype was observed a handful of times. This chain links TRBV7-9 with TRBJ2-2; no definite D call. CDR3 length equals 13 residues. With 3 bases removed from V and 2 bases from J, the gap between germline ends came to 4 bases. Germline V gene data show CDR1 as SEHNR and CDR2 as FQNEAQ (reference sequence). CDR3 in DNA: TGTGCCAGCAGCTTTCCAAACACCGGGGAGCTGTTTTTT. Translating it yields CASSFPNTGELFF.

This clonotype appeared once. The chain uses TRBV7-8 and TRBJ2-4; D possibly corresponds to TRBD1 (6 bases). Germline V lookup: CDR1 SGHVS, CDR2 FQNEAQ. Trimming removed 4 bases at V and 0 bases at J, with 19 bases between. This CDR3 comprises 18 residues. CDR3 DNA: TGTGCCAGCAGCTACCAACCCGGGACATCCATAGCCAAAAACATTCAGTACTTC. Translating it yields CASSYQPGTSIAKNIQYF.

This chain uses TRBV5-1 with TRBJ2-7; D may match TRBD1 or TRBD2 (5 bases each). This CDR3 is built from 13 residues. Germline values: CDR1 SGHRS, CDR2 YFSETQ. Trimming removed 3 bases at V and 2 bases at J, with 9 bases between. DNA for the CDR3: TGCGCCAGCAGCTCCGGGGCAACCTACGAGCAGTACTTC. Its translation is CASSSGATYEQYF.

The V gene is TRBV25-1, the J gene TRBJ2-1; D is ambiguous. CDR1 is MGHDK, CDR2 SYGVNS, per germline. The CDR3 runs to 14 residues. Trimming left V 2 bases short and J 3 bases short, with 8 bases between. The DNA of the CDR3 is TGTGCCAGCAGTGAAAATCGGATCTACAATGAGCAGTTCTTC. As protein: CASSENRIYNEQFF. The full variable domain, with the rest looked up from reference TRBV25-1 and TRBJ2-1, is EADIYQTPRYLVIGTGKKITLECSQTMGHDKMYWYQQDPGMELHLIHYSYGVNSTEKGDLSSESTVSRIRTEHFPLTLESARPSHTSQYLCASSENRIYNEQFFGPGTRLTVL.

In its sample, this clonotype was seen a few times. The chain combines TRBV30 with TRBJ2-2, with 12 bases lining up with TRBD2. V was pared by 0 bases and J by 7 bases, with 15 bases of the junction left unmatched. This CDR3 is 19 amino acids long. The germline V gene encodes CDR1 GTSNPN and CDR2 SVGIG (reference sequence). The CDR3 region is CAWSVRTSGTLVGSGELFF. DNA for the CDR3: TGTGCCTGGAGTGTTAGGACTAGCGGGACCTTAGTCGGTAGCGGGGAGCTGTTTTTT.

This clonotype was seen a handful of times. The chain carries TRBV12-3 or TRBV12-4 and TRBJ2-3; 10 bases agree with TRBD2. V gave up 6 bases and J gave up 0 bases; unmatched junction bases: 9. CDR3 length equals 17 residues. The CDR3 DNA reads TGTGCCAGCAGATCCTCCGGACTAGCGGCTAGCACAGATACGCAGTATTTT. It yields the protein CASRSSGLAASTDTQYF.

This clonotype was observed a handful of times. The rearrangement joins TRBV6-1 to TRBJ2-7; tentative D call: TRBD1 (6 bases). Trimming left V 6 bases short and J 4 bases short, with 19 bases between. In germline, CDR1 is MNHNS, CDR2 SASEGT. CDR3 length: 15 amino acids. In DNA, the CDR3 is TGTGCCAGCAGAGGTTGGGGGCAGGGGAAATACGAGCAGTACTTC. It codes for CASRGWGQGKYEQYF.

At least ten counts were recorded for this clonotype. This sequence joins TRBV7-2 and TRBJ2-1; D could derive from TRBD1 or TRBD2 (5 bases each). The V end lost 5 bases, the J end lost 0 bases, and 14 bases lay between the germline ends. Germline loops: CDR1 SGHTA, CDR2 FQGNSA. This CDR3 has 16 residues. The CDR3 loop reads CASSPLGRSSYNEQFF. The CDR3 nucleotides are TGTGCCAGCAGCCCCCTGGGACGGAGCTCCTACAATGAGCAGTTCTTC.

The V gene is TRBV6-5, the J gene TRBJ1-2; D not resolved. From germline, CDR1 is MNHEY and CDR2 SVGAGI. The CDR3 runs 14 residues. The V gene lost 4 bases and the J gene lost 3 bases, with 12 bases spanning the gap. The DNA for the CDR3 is TGTGCCAGCAGTTCCGATCAGGTGGACTATGGCTACACCTTC. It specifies CASSSDQVDYGYTF.

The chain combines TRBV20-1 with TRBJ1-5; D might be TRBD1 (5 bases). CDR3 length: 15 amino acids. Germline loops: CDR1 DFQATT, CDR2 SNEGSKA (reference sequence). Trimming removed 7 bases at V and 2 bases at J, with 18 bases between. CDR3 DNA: TGCAGTGAACCGGGACGGTTTAGGGGCAATCAGCCCCAGCATTTT. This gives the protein CSEPGRFRGNQPQHF.

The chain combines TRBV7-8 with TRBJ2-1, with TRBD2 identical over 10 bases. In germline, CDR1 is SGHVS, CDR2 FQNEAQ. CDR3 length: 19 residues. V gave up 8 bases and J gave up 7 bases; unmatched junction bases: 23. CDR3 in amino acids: CASPGGRVGLAEPGNEQFF. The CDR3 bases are TGTGCCAGCCCCGGGGGGAGAGTAGGACTAGCGGAGCCGGGAAATGAGCAGTTCTTC.

CDR3 amino acids: CASSWDSPNQPQHF. The CDR3 DNA is TGCGCCAGCAGTTGGGACAGTCCTAATCAGCCCCAGCATTTT. The rearrangement links TRBV5-1 to TRBJ1-5; 7 nucleotides agree with TRBD1. The CDR3 has 14 residues. Germline assignment: CDR1 SGHRS and CDR2 YFSETQ. The ends lost 5 bases at V and 4 bases at J; junction bases unmatched: 6.

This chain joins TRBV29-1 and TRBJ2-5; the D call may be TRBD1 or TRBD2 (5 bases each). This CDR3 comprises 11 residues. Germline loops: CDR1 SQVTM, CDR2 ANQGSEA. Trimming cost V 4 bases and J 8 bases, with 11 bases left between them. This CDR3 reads CSVAGTPTQYF. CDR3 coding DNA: TGCAGCGTTGCGGGGACGCCTACCCAGTACTTC.

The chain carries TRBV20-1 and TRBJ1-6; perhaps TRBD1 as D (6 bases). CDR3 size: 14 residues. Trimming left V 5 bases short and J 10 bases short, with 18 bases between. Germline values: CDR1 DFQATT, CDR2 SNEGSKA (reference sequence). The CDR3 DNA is TGCAGTGCTGGCTCAGGGGAGGGGACATCACCCCTCCACTTT. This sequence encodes CSAGSGEGTSPLHF.

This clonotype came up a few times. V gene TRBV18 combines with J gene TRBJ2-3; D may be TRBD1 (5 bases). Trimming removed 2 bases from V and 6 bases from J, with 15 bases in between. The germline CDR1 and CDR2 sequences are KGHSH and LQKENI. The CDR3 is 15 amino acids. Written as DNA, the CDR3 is TGTGCCAGCTCACCAGGTGTGGCAGGGCGGGATACGCAGTATTTT. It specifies CASSPGVAGRDTQYF.

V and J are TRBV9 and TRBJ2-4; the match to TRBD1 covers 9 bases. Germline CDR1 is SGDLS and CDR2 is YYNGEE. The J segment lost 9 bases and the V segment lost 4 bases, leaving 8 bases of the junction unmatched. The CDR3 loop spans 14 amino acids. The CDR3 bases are TGTGCCAGCAGCTCACGACAGGGGGGGGTCATTCAGTACTTC. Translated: CASSSRQGGVIQYF.

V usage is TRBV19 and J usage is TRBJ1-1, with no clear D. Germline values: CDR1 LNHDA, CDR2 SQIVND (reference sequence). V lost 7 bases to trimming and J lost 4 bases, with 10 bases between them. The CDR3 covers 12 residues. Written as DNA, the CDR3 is TGTGCCAGTAAAAATCCGGGCACTGAAGCTTTCTTT. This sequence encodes CASKNPGTEAFF.

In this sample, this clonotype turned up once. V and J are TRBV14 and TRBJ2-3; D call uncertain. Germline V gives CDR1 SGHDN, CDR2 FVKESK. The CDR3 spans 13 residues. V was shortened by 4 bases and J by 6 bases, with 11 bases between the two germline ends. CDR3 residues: CASSPNLEDTQYF. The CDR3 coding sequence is TGTGCCAGCAGCCCGAACCTAGAGGATACGCAGTATTTT.

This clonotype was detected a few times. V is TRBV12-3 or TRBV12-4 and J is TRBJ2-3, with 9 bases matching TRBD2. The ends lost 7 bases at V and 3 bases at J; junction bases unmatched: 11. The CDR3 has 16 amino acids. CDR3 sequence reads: CASNLLSGRRTDTQYF. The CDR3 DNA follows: TGTGCCAGCAACCTCTTAAGCGGGAGGAGGACAGATACGCAGTATTTT.

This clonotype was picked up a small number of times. CDR3 DNA sequence: TGTGCCAGCAGCCAACCCTATGGAGGGATGGCGGAGACCCAGTACTTC. Translation gives CASSQPYGGMAETQYF. The chain combines TRBV28 with TRBJ2-5; D perhaps matches TRBD2 (6 bases). This CDR3 contains 16 residues. V was shortened by 6 bases and J by 5 bases, with 22 bases between the two germline ends. Germline CDR1 and CDR2: MDHEN and SYDVKM.

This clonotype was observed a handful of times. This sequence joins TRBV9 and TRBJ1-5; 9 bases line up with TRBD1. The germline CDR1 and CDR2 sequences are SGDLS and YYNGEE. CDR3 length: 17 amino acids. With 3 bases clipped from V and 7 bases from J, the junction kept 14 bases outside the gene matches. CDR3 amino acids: CASSAGGTGGAGQPQHF. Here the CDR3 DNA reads TGTGCCAGCAGCGCCGGAGGTACAGGGGGCGCAGGACAGCCCCAGCATTTT. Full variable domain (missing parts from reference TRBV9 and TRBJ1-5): DSGVTQTPKHLITATGQRVTLRCSPRSGDLSVYWYQQSLDQGLQFLIQYYNGEERAKGNILERFSAQQFPDLHSELNLSSLELGDSALYFCASSAGGTGGAGQPQHFGDGTRLSIL.